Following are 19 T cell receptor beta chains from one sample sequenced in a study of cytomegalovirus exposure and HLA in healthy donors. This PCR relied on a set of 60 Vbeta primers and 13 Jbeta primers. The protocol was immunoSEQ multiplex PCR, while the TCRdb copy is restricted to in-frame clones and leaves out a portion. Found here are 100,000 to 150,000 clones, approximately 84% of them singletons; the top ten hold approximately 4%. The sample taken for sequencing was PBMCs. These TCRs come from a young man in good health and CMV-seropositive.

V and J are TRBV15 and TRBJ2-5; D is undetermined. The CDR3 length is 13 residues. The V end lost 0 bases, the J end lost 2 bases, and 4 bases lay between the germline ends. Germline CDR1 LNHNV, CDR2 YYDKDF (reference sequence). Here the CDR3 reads CATSRDPQETQYF. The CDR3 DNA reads TGTGCCACCAGCAGAGACCCGCAAGAGACCCAGTACTTC.

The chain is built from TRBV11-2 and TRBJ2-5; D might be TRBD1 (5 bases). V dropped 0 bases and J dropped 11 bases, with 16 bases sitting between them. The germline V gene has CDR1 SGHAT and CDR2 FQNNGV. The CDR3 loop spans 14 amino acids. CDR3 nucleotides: TGTGCCAGCAGCTTAGAACGAAGGGGTCAGGAGCAGTACTTC. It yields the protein CASSLERRGQEQYF.

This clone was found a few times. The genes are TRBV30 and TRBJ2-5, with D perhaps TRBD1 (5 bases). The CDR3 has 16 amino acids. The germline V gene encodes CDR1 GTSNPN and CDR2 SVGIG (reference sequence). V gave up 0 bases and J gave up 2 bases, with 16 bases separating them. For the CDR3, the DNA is TGTGCCTGGAGTGTATTTTTTGGCCAGGGTCAAGAGACCCAGTACTTC. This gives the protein CAWSVFFGQGQETQYF.

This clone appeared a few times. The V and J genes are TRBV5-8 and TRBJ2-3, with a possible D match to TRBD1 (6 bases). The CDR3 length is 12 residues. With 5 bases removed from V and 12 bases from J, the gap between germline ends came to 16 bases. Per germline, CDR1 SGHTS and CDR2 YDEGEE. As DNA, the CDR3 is TGTGCCAGCAGATTCCGGACAGCTCCTCAGTATTTT. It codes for CASRFRTAPQYF.

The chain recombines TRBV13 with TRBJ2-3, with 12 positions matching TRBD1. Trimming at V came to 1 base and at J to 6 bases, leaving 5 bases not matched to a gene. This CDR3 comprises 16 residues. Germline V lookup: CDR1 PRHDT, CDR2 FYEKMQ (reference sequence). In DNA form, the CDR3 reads TGTGCCAGCAGCTTAGTCTGGGGACAGGGGGCGGATACGCAGTATTTT. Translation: CASSLVWGQGADTQYF.

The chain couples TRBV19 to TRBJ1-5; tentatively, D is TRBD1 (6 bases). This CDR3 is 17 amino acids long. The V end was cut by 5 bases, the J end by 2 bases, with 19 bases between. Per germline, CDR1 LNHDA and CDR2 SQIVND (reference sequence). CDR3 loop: CASSPRRGGAGNQPQHF. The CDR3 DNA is TGTGCCAGTAGTCCTCGCCGGGGGGGCGCAGGCAATCAGCCCCAGCATTTT. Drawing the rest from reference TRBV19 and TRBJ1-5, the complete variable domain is DGGITQSPKYLFRKEGQNVTLSCEQNLNHDAMYWYRQDPGQGLRLIYYSQIVNDFQKGDIAEGYSVSREKKESFPLTVTSAQKNPTAFYLCASSPRRGGAGNQPQHFGDGTRLSIL.

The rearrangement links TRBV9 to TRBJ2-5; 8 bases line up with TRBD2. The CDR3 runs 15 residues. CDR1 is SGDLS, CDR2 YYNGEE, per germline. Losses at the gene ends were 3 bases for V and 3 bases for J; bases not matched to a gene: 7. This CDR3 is CASSATTSAEETQYF. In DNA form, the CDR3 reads TGTGCCAGCAGCGCGACGACTAGCGCTGAAGAGACCCAGTACTTC.

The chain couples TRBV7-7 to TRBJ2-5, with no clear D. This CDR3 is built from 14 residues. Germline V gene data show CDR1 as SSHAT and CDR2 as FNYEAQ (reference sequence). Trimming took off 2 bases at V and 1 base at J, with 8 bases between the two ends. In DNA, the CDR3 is TGTGCCAGCAGCTTATCGTTGAGCCAAGAGACCCAGTACTTC. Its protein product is CASSLSLSQETQYF.

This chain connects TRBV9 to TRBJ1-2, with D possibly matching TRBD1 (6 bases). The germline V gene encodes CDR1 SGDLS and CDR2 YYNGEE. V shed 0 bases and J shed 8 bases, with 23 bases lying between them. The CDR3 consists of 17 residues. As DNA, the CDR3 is TGTGCCAGCAGCGTAGGGAGCCAGGGGACGGGGTTCGGGGGCTACACCTTC. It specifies CASSVGSQGTGFGGYTF.

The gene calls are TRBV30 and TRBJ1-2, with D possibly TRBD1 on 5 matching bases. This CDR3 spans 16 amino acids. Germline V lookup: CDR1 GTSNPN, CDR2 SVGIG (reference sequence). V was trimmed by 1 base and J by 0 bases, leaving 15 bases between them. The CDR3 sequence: CAWSAFLSGSNYGYTF. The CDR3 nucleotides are TGTGCCTGGAGTGCTTTTCTTTCAGGGTCTAACTATGGCTACACCTTC.

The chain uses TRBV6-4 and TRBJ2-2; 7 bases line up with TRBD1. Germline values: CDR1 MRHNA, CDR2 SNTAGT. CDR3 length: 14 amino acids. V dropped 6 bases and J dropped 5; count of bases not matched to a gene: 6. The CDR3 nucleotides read TGTGCCAGCAGGAGGGACAGTCGGACCGGGGAGCTGTTTTTT. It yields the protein CASRRDSRTGELFF.

Here the CDR3 DNA reads TGTGCCTGGGGAGCTAACTATGGCTACACCTTC. As protein: CAWGANYGYTF. This chain uses TRBV30 with TRBJ1-2; D remains ambiguous. The CDR3 covers 11 residues. Trimming stripped 5 bases from V and 0 bases from J, with 4 bases between. Germline V gene data show CDR1 as GTSNPN and CDR2 as SVGIG (reference sequence).

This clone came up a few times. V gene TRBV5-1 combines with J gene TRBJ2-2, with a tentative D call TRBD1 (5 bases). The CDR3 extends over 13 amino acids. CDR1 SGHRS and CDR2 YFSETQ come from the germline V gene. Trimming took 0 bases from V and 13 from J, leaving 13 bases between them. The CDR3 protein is CASSLVVDTPLFF. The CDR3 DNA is TGCGCCAGCAGCTTGGTTGTGGACACCCCGCTGTTTTTT.

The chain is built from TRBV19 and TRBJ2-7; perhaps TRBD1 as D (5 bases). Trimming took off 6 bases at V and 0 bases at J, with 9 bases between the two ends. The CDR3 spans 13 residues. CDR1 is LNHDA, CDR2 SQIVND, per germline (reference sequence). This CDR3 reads CASSWGSSYEQYF. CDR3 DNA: TGTGCCAGTAGCTGGGGCAGCTCCTACGAGCAGTACTTC.

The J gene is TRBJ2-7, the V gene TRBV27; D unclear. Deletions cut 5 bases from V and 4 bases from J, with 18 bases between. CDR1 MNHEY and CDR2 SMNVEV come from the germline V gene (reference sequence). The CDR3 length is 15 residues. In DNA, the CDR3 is TGTGCCAGCAGTGAGTACAGTGACCCGCCATACGAGCAGTACTTC. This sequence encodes CASSEYSDPPYEQYF.

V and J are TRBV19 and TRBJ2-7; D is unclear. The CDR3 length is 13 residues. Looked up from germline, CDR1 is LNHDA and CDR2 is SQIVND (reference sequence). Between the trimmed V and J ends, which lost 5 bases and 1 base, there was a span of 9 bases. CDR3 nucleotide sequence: TGTGCCAGTAGTCTAACCGCGTCCTACGAGCAGTACTTC. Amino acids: CASSLTASYEQYF. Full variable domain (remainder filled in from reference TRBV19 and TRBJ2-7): DGGITQSPKYLFRKEGQNVTLSCEQNLNHDAMYWYRQDPGQGLRLIYYSQIVNDFQKGDIAEGYSVSREKKESFPLTVTSAQKNPTAFYLCASSLTASYEQYFGPGTRLTVT.

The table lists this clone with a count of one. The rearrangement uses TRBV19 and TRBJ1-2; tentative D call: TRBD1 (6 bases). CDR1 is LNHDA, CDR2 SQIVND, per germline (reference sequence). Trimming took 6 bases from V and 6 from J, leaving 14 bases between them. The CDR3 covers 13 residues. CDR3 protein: CASSPQQGDGYTF. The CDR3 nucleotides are TGTGCCAGTAGCCCCCAACAGGGAGATGGCTACACCTTC.

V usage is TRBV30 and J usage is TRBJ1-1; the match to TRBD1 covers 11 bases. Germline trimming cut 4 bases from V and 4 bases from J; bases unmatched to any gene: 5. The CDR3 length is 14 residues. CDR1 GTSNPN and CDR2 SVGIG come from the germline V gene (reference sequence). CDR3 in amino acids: CAWTAGTGGTEAFF. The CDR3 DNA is TGTGCCTGGACCGCCGGGACAGGGGGCACTGAAGCTTTCTTT.

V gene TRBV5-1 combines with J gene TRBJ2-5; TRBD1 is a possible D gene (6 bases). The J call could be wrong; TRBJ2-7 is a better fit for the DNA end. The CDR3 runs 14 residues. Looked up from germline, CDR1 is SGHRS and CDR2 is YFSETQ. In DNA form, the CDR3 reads TGCGCCAGCAGCTTAATACAGGGCGCCTACGAGCAGTACTTC. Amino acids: CASSLIQGAYEQYF.